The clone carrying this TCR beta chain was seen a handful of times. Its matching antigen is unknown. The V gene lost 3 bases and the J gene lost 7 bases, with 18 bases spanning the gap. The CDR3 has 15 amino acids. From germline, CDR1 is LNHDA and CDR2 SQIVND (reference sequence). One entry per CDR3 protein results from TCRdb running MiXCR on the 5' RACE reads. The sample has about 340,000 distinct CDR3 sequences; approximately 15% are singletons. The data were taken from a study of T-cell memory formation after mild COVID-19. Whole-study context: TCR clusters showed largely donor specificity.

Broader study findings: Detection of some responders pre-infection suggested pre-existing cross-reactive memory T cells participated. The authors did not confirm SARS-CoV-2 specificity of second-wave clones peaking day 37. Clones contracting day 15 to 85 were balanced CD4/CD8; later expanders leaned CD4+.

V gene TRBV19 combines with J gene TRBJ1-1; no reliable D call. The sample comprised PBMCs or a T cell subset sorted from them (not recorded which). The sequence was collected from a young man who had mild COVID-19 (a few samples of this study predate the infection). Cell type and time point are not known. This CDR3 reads CASSILLVGVNEAFF. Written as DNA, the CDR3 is TGTGCCAGTAGTATTCTCCTGGTCGGGGTGAATGAAGCTTTCTTT. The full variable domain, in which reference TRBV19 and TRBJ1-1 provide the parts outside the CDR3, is DGGITQSPKYLFRKEGQNVTLSCEQNLNHDAMYWYRQDPGQGLRLIYYSQIVNDFQKGDIAEGYSVSREKKESFPLTVTSAQKNPTAFYLCASSILLVGVNEAFFGQGTRLTVV.